Presented here are 28 T cell receptor beta chains from one specimen sequenced in a study of OX40 agonist ivuxolimab in advanced cancers. Profiling relied on immunoSEQ multiplex PCR, and the TCRdb table lists in-frame clones only, not all of them. This sample has about 51,000 clones, with about 80% found just once. Source: CD4+ or CD8+ T cells sorted from blood, taken in a trial of the OX40 agonist ivuxolimab. These receptors were collected from an adult with an advanced solid tumor such as melanoma, head and neck, liver or kidney cancer.

The J gene is TRBJ1-5, the V gene TRBV18; D gene ambiguous. Germline CDR1 and CDR2: KGHSH and LQKENI. V was clipped by 3 bases and J by 3 bases, with 9 bases between them. The CDR3 length is 14 residues. The CDR3 DNA reads as TGTGCCAGCTCACCGGGCAGAAACAATCAGCCCCAGCATTTT. It translates to CASSPGRNNQPQHF.

The rearrangement uses TRBV29-1 and TRBJ2-1, with TRBD2 identical over 7 bases. Germline lookup yields CDR1 SQVTM and CDR2 ANQGSEA. This CDR3 is 14 amino acids long. The V gene end was trimmed by 4 bases and the J gene end by 3 bases; junction bases not matched to a gene: 6. This CDR3 is CSVVERGNYNEQFF. The CDR3 region has the DNA TGCAGCGTTGTCGAGCGGGGAAACTACAATGAGCAGTTCTTC.

This clone was found a few times. V gene TRBV9 combines with J gene TRBJ2-5, with unresolved D. In germline, CDR1 is SGDLS, CDR2 YYNGEE. This CDR3 region has 15 residues. Trimming removed 2 bases from V and 5 bases from J, with 16 bases in between. CDR3 nucleotide sequence: TGTGCCAGCAGCGTGTCCGGATTGGGGTCGGAGACCCAGTACTTC. This encodes CASSVSGLGSETQYF.

V and J are TRBV11-2 and TRBJ2-7; 8 bases map to TRBD1. Germline V lookup: CDR1 SGHAT, CDR2 FQNNGV. This CDR3 region has 14 residues. V shed 4 bases, J shed 3 bases, and the junction held 5 bases outside the gene matches. The CDR3 coding sequence is TGTGCCAGCAGCTCTGTAGGACAGGGCTACGAGCAGTACTTC. Translated, it gives CASSSVGQGYEQYF.

The gene calls are TRBV6-6 and TRBJ2-7; 8 nucleotides line up with TRBD2. The J segment lost 5 bases and the V segment lost 4 bases, leaving 10 bases of the junction unmatched. The CDR3 loop spans 15 amino acids. The germline V gene encodes CDR1 MNHNY and CDR2 SVGAGI (reference sequence). The CDR3 DNA follows: TGTGCCAGCAGTTTGGCGGGGGGCCATAGGGACGAGCAGTACTTC. Amino acids: CASSLAGGHRDEQYF.

This chain joins TRBV7-2 and TRBJ1-2; TRBD1 might be the D (5 bases). The CDR3 extends over 14 amino acids. Trimming removed 5 bases from V and 2 bases from J, with 12 bases in between. Germline CDR1 and CDR2: SGHTA and FQGNSA. The CDR3 nucleotides are TGTGCCAGCAGCCCGGAGCCAGGGAACTATGGCTACACCTTC. It encodes CASSPEPGNYGYTF.

The J gene is TRBJ2-2, the V gene TRBV5-4, with TRBD1 matching 9 bases. The CDR3 sequence is 16 residues long. Germline assignment: CDR1 SGHNT and CDR2 YYREEE (reference sequence). Trimming removed 0 bases from V and 7 bases from J; junction bases left unmatched: 7. CDR3 amino acids: CASSLGGTGPGGELFF. The CDR3 region has the DNA TGTGCCAGCAGCTTGGGGGGGACAGGGCCGGGCGGGGAGCTGTTTTTT.

The chain combines TRBV5-8 with TRBJ2-2; no reliable D call. The CDR3 spans 15 residues. Germline CDR1 reads SGHTS; CDR2 reads YDEGEE. Deletions cut 2 bases from V and 4 bases from J, with 12 bases between. This CDR3 is CASSFFKGFTGELFF. The CDR3 DNA reads as TGTGCCAGCAGCTTCTTTAAGGGTTTCACCGGGGAGCTGTTTTTT.

The chain links TRBV9 to TRBJ2-7; 9 positions match TRBD1. The CDR3 extends over 15 amino acids. The germline gives CDR1 SGDLS, CDR2 YYNGEE. J lost 4 bases, V lost 0 bases, and 5 bases had no gene match. CDR3 sequence: CASSVGQGDGYEQYF. The CDR3 DNA follows: TGTGCCAGCAGCGTAGGACAGGGGGATGGTTACGAGCAGTACTTC.

The CDR3 DNA reads as TGTGCCAGCAGCTCACAGGGTAATGGCTACACCTTC. Its translation is CASSSQGNGYTF. The chain links TRBV11-3 to TRBJ1-2, with D perhaps matching TRBD1 (6 bases). V shed 4 bases and J shed 6 bases, with 9 bases lying between them. CDR1 is SGHNT and CDR2 is YENEEA in the germline V gene. There are 12 residues in the CDR3.

V usage is TRBV5-5 and J usage is TRBJ2-5; 15 nucleotides line up with TRBD2. Germline CDR1 is SGHKS and CDR2 is YYEKEE (reference sequence). V gave up 4 bases and J gave up 4 bases; unmatched junction bases: 2. There are 15 residues in the CDR3. DNA of the CDR3: TGTGCCAGCAGCAGGGGACTAGCGGGAGGAGAGACCCAGTACTTC. Protein product: CASSRGLAGGETQYF.

V usage is TRBV10-3 and J usage is TRBJ2-1, with D tentatively TRBD1 (6 bases). The CDR3 spans 13 residues. Germline lookup yields CDR1 ENHRY and CDR2 SYGVKD. V lost 6 bases, J lost 1 base, and 7 bases lay in between. This chain's CDR3 is CAIRGASYNEQFF. CDR3 sequence (DNA): TGTGCCATCAGGGGGGCATCCTACAATGAGCAGTTCTTC.

The chain couples TRBV6-5 to TRBJ1-1, with D possibly matching TRBD1 (6 bases). Looked up from germline, CDR1 is MNHEY and CDR2 is SVGAGI. The CDR3 runs 14 residues. The V and J ends lost 1 base and 8 bases respectively, with 14 bases between them. DNA for the CDR3: TGTGCCAGCAGTTACTACGGGACACAGTCGGAAGCTTTCTTT. Amino acid sequence: CASSYYGTQSEAFF.

The V and J genes are TRBV9 and TRBJ2-1, with 7 bases identical to TRBD2. The trim removed 0 bases at V and 9 bases at J, leaving 3 bases unmatched. The germline CDR1 and CDR2 sequences are SGDLS and YYNGEE. The CDR3 consists of 13 residues. The CDR3 loop is CASSVDWGGEQFF. The CDR3 DNA follows: TGTGCCAGCAGCGTAGATTGGGGGGGTGAGCAGTTCTTC. Full variable domain (outside the CDR3, taken from reference TRBV9 and TRBJ2-1): DSGVTQTPKHLITATGQRVTLRCSPRSGDLSVYWYQQSLDQGLQFLIQYYNGEERAKGNILERFSAQQFPDLHSELNLSSLELGDSALYFCASSVDWGGEQFFGPGTRLTVL.

This clone has a handful of counts. The rearrangement uses TRBV27 and TRBJ1-2, with a weak D call TRBD1 (6 bases). CDR1 is MNHEY and CDR2 is SMNVEV in the germline V gene (reference sequence). This CDR3 is built from 15 residues. The V end was cut by 7 bases, the J end by 1 base, with 16 bases between. The CDR3, as DNA: TGTGCCAGCACCCCCAACAGGGTATTTAACTATGGCTACACCTTC. Amino acids: CASTPNRVFNYGYTF.

The chain links TRBV7-8 to TRBJ1-6; D is unresolved. The CDR3 extends over 11 amino acids. Per the germline V gene, CDR1 is SGHVS and CDR2 is FQNEAQ. V lost 5 bases and J lost 7, with 3 bases in between. CDR3 nucleotide sequence: TGTGCCAGCAGCACAAATTCACCCCTCCACTTT. Translated: CASSTNSPLHF.

This clone came up once. The chain carries TRBV20-1 and TRBJ2-5; unclear D gene. Germline V gene data show CDR1 as DFQATT and CDR2 as SNEGSKA (reference sequence). The length of the CDR3 is 11 residues. The germline V and J ends were trimmed by 4 bases and 3 bases, with 6 bases remaining between them. This CDR3 reads CSAMAEETQYF. Here the CDR3 DNA reads TGCAGTGCTATGGCGGAAGAGACCCAGTACTTC.

The CDR3 here is CASSQVSSGGSNIQYF. The CDR3 region has the DNA TGTGCCAGCAGCCAAGTGTCTAGCGGGGGGTCAAACATTCAGTACTTC. The chain links TRBV4-2 to TRBJ2-4, with 11 nucleotides matching TRBD2. V was pared by 1 base and J by 6 bases, with 5 bases of the junction left unmatched. This CDR3 has 16 residues. Per germline, CDR1 LGHNA and CDR2 YNFKEQ.

This clone appeared a few times. The junction departs from the called germline gene at one end, perhaps through a read error. The chain combines TRBV7-9 with TRBJ2-3; 10 bases agree with TRBD2. CDR3 length equals 13 residues. Germline loops: CDR1 SEHNR, CDR2 FQNEAQ (reference sequence). CDR3 residues: CASSLAGADTQYF. The CDR3 DNA is TGTGCCAGCAGCCTAGCGGGGGCAGATACGCAGTATTTT.

This clone was seen only a few times. This chain uses TRBV5-5 with TRBJ1-3, with D tentatively TRBD1 (6 bases). V was cut by 4 bases and J by 2 bases, with 19 bases left in between. Germline V gene sequence: CDR1 SGHKS, CDR2 YYEKEE (reference sequence). CDR3 length: 17 amino acids. CDR3 sequence (DNA): TGTGCCAGCAGCCCGAGGGCGGTATCAGGGGCTGGAAACACCATATATTTT. Translated: CASSPRAVSGAGNTIYF.

The V call is TRBV7-3, the J call TRBJ2-5; D is perhaps TRBD2 (6 bases). The CDR3 totals 15 residues. V lost 0 bases and J 5 bases, leaving 13 bases between the germline ends. Germline-derived CDR1 and CDR2 are SGHTA and FQGTGA. The CDR3 nucleotides are TGTGCCAGCAGCTTAACGAAGGGGACTGGGGAGACCCAGTACTTC. The encoded protein is CASSLTKGTGETQYF.

V is TRBV7-2 and J is TRBJ2-5, with 8 bases aligning to TRBD2. V was pared by 3 bases and J by 7 bases, with 13 bases of the junction left unmatched. Germline CDR1 and CDR2: SGHTA and FQGNSA. The CDR3 covers 16 residues. CDR3: CASSFAPRSGAVTQYF. The CDR3, as DNA: TGTGCCAGCAGCTTCGCTCCCCGTAGCGGGGCGGTGACCCAGTACTTC.

This chain connects TRBV7-7 to TRBJ2-1, with a tentative D call TRBD1 (6 bases). The CDR3 has 13 amino acids. Per germline, CDR1 SSHAT and CDR2 FNYEAQ (reference sequence). V lost 5 bases and J 4 bases, leaving 9 bases between the germline ends. CDR3 sequence reads: CASSPGTYNEQFF. DNA of the CDR3: TGTGCCAGCAGCCCTGGGACATACAATGAGCAGTTCTTC.

The V and J genes are TRBV11-2 and TRBJ2-7; no firm D call. This CDR3 is 15 amino acids long. V was pared by 1 base and J by 4 bases, with 14 bases between. Germline V lookup: CDR1 SGHAT, CDR2 FQNNGV. CDR3 loop: CASSLARPAAYEQYF. CDR3 in DNA: TGTGCCAGCAGCTTAGCTAGGCCAGCTGCGTACGAGCAGTACTTC.

This rearrangement joins TRBV5-1 to TRBJ1-1; no firm D call. The CDR3 has 14 residues. Germline V lookup: CDR1 SGHRS, CDR2 YFSETQ. The V end lost 4 bases, the J end lost 11 bases, and 21 bases lay between the germline ends. The CDR3 nucleotides read TGCGCCAGCAGCCCCGGGAGCGTCAACGGCGGGGCTTTCTTT. Its translation: CASSPGSVNGGAFF.

This clone turned up a few times. The chain recombines TRBV9 with TRBJ1-4; 8 bases map to TRBD1. The CDR3 totals 15 residues. In germline, CDR1 is SGDLS, CDR2 YYNGEE. Trimming at V came to 0 bases and at J to 3 bases, leaving 1 base not matched to a gene. The CDR3 DNA reads as TGTGCCAGCAGCGTAGGACAGGGGTCTAATGAAAAACTGTTTTTT. The encoded protein is CASSVGQGSNEKLFF.

The chain carries TRBV6-5 and TRBJ1-1, with D uncertain. Trimming cost V 0 bases and J 3 bases, with 8 bases left between them. From germline, CDR1 is MNHEY and CDR2 SVGAGI. CDR3 length: 14 residues. The DNA for the CDR3 is TGTGCCAGCAGTTACTCGAGTCGCGACACTGAAGCTTTCTTT. Its translation is CASSYSSRDTEAFF.

J is TRBJ2-1 and V is TRBV7-8; the D is unclear. Germline V gives CDR1 SGHVS, CDR2 FQNEAQ. V was trimmed by 5 bases and J by 3 bases, leaving 11 bases between them. CDR3 size: 14 residues. DNA of the CDR3: TGTGCCAGCAGCCCGATGACCTTCTACAATGAGCAGTTCTTC. It encodes CASSPMTFYNEQFF.